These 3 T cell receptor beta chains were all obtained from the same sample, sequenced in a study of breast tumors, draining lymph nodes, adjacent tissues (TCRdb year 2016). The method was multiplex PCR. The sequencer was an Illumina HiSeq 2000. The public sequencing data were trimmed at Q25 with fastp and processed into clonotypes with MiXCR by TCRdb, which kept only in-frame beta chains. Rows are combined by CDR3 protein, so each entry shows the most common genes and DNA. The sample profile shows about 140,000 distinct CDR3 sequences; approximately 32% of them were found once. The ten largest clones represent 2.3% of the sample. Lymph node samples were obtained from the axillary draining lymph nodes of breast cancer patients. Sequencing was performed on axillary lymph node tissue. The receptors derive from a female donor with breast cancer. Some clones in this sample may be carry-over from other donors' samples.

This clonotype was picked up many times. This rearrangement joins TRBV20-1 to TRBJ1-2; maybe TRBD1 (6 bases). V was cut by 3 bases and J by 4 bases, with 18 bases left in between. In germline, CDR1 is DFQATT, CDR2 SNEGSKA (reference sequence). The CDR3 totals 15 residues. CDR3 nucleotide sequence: TGCAGTGCTAGGGGCACAGGGTATAACTCCTATGGCTACACCTTC. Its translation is CSARGTGYNSYGYTF.

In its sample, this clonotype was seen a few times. Here the CDR3 reads CASSRTGGNEKLFF. The CDR3 DNA reads TGTGCCAGTAGCAGGACAGGGGGAAATGAAAAACTGTTTTTT. The chain recombines TRBV19 with TRBJ1-4, with 10 bases aligning to TRBD1. Germline trimming cut 6 bases from V and 5 bases from J; bases unmatched to any gene: 3. The germline V gene has CDR1 LNHDA and CDR2 SQIVND (reference sequence). CDR3 length: 14 amino acids.

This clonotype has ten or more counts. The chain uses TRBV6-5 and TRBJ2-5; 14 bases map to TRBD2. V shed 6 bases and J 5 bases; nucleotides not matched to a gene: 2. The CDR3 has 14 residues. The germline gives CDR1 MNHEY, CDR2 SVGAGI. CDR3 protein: CASRGLAGEETQYF. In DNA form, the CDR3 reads TGTGCCAGCAGGGGACTAGCGGGGGAGGAGACCCAGTACTTC.